The 20 T cell receptor beta chains below were found in one sample sequenced in a study of blood T cell repertoires in COVID-19. Only in-frame clones appear in the TCRdb table, and some are missing; sequencing was by immunoSEQ multiplex PCR. Here the sample spans 150,000 or so clones, around 81% being singletons. The sequenced sample was PBMCs or T cells enriched from blood (not recorded which). The receptors were gathered from a man between 35 and 55 years old who had recovered from COVID-19.

This clone was seen only a few times. The rearrangement uses TRBV29-1 and TRBJ2-7, with a weak D call TRBD1 (6 bases). V lost 0 bases and J 6 bases, leaving 9 bases between the germline ends. CDR1 and CDR2 (germline): SQVTM, ANQGSEA. The CDR3 contains 12 residues. The CDR3 coding sequence is TGCAGCGTTGAAGATCACAGGGCCGAGCAGTACTTC. It translates to CSVEDHRAEQYF.

The V gene is TRBV2, the J gene TRBJ1-2, with 11 nucleotides matching TRBD1. Germline loops: CDR1 SNHLY, CDR2 FYNNEI. After removal of 7 bases from V and 4 bases from J, the junction contained 8 bases not matched to a gene. The CDR3 extends over 15 amino acids. CDR3 bases: TGTGCCAGCATCAGCGGACAGGGGGCTACCTATGGCTACACCTTC. Its protein product is CASISGQGATYGYTF.

The chain is built from TRBV19 and TRBJ1-1; TRBD1 is a possible D gene (5 bases). The V gene's germline CDR1 is LNHDA and CDR2 SQIVND (reference sequence). CDR3 size: 13 residues. V was trimmed by 5 bases and J by 1 base, leaving 8 bases between them. CDR3 sequence: CASSGQGNTEAFF. In nucleotides, the CDR3 is TGTGCCAGTAGTGGGCAGGGGAACACTGAAGCTTTCTTT.

There are a few counts of this clone. V gene TRBV10-1 combines with J gene TRBJ1-2; 9 bases agree with TRBD1. The germline gives CDR1 WNHNN, CDR2 SYGVQD (reference sequence). Trimming cost V 3 bases and J 6 bases; bases outside gene matches: 8. The length of the CDR3 is 15 residues. CDR3 sequence: CASSDPGTGTDGYTF. Written as DNA, the CDR3 is TGCGCCAGCAGTGACCCCGGGACAGGGACCGATGGCTACACCTTC.

The chain employs TRBV5-1 and TRBJ1-2, with D possibly being TRBD1 (6 bases). The V gene's germline CDR1 is SGHRS and CDR2 YFSETQ. The length of the CDR3 is 16 residues. V gave up 5 bases and J gave up 8 bases, with 25 bases separating them. The CDR3 DNA sequence: TGCGCCAGCAGTTCAGGGAACGGGGGGCCCAGAGACGGCTACACCTTC. The encoded protein is CASSSGNGGPRDGYTF.

This chain links TRBV19 with TRBJ1-5; weak D call: TRBD1 (6 bases). From germline, CDR1 is LNHDA and CDR2 SQIVND (reference sequence). V gave up 4 bases and J gave up 2 bases, with 12 bases separating them. This CDR3 spans 15 amino acids. CDR3 protein: CASSNAPGGNQPQHF. In nucleotides, the CDR3 is TGTGCCAGTAGTAATGCCCCAGGGGGCAATCAGCCCCAGCATTTT. The variable domain in full, with the rest retrieved from reference TRBV19 and TRBJ1-5, is DGGITQSPKYLFRKEGQNVTLSCEQNLNHDAMYWYRQDPGQGLRLIYYSQIVNDFQKGDIAEGYSVSREKKESFPLTVTSAQKNPTAFYLCASSNAPGGNQPQHFGDGTRLSIL.

This clone was seen once. This CDR3 reads CASSEEGASTEAFF. CDR3 sequence (DNA): TGCGCCAGCAGTGAGGAGGGGGCGTCGACTGAAGCTTTCTTT. This chain connects TRBV10-2 to TRBJ1-1; 7 nucleotides align to TRBD1. V lost 2 bases, J lost 5 bases, and 5 bases stayed unmatched. Germline V gives CDR1 WSHSY, CDR2 SAAADI. The CDR3 has 14 residues.

This chain links TRBV5-5 with TRBJ2-7, with 12 bases aligning to TRBD1. Germline CDR1 is SGHKS and CDR2 is YYEKEE (reference sequence). The V and J ends lost 3 bases and 6 bases, in that order; junction bases with no gene match: 4. This CDR3 is built from 14 residues. The CDR3 here is CASSWGQGASEQYV. As DNA, the CDR3 is TGTGCCAGCAGCTGGGGACAGGGGGCTAGCGAGCAGTACGTC.

This clone was observed at least ten times. The chain is built from TRBV5-6 and TRBJ1-1; D is unclear. Trimming cost V 4 bases and J 1 base, with 14 bases left between them. The CDR3 consists of 15 residues. Germline loops: CDR1 SGHDT, CDR2 YYEEEE. The CDR3: CASSPDTRQNTEAFF. The CDR3 DNA sequence: TGTGCCAGCAGCCCCGATACTCGACAGAACACTGAAGCTTTCTTT.

The V call is TRBV27, the J call TRBJ1-6; 8 nucleotides agree with TRBD1. V dropped 6 bases and J dropped 8; count of bases not matched to a gene: 6. Germline CDR1 MNHEY, CDR2 SMNVEV (reference sequence). CDR3 length equals 14 residues. CDR3 sequence reads: CASSRTGRDSPLHF. DNA for the CDR3: TGTGCCAGCAGCAGGACAGGGCGAGATTCACCCCTCCACTTT.

The chain uses TRBV7-3 and TRBJ2-3, with no clear D. Trimming left V 3 bases short and J 2 bases short, with 9 bases between. Germline V lookup: CDR1 SGHTA, CDR2 FQGTGA. The CDR3 spans 14 residues. CDR3 bases: TGTGCCAGCAGCTTTGGCGGAGACACAGATACGCAGTATTTT. It is translated as CASSFGGDTDTQYF.

J is TRBJ2-2 and V is TRBV30, with 8 positions matching TRBD2. The CDR3 extends over 16 amino acids. Germline CDR1 GTSNPN, CDR2 SVGIG (reference sequence). Trimming at V came to 2 bases and at J to 3 bases, leaving 8 bases not matched to a gene. The CDR3 coding sequence is TGTGCCTGGAGTACCCCGAGCGGGGGATACACCGGGGAGCTGTTTTTT. The encoded protein is CAWSTPSGGYTGELFF. Combining the CDR3 with reference TRBV30 and TRBJ2-2 gives the whole variable domain SQTIHQWPATLVQPVGSPLSLECTVEGTSNPNLYWYRQAAGRGLQLLFYSVGIGQISSEVPQNLSASRPQDRQFILSSKKLLLSDSGFYLCAWSTPSGGYTGELFFGEGSRLTVL.

In DNA, the CDR3 is TGTGCCAGCTCACCACCGGGGATAGCGGGGGGCACAGATACGCAGTATTTT. It specifies CASSPPGIAGGTDTQYF. This chain joins TRBV18 and TRBJ2-3; the match to TRBD2 covers 9 bases. Germline V gene data show CDR1 as KGHSH and CDR2 as LQKENI. The CDR3 has 17 amino acids. The trim removed 0 bases at V and 1 base at J, leaving 5 bases unmatched. The full variable domain, with the rest looked up from reference TRBV18 and TRBJ2-3, is NAGVMQNPRHLVRRRGQEARLRCSPMKGHSHVYWYRQLPEEGLKFMVYLQKENIIDESGMPKERFSAEFPKEGPSILRIQQVVRGDSAAYFCASSPPGIAGGTDTQYFGPGTRLTVL.

The V gene is TRBV6-5, the J gene TRBJ1-1; 7 bases align to TRBD1. Germline V gene data show CDR1 as MNHEY and CDR2 as SVGAGI. The CDR3 is 14 amino acids. The V gene end was trimmed by 4 bases and the J gene end by 4 bases; junction bases not matched to a gene: 6. CDR3 amino acids: CASSSPQGGTEAFF. CDR3 coding DNA: TGTGCCAGCAGTTCACCCCAGGGGGGCACTGAAGCTTTCTTT.

The chain combines TRBV3-1 (or the pseudogene TRBV3-2) with TRBJ1-2; tentatively, D is TRBD1 (5 bases). The CDR3 is made up of 14 amino acids. V gave up 1 base and J gave up 8 bases, with 14 bases separating them. Germline CDR1 reads LGHDT; CDR2 reads YNNKEL (reference sequence). The CDR3 reads CASSQVGRGLGYTF. CDR3 sequence (DNA): TGTGCCAGCAGCCAAGTAGGTCGGGGGTTAGGCTACACCTTC.

This chain joins TRBV24-1 and TRBJ2-5; D is unresolved. Germline CDR1 reads KGHDR; CDR2 reads SFDVKD. V was shortened by 5 bases and J by 4 bases, with 13 bases between the two germline ends. This CDR3 has 14 residues. The CDR3 region is CATSGISPGETQYF. The CDR3 DNA is TGTGCCACCAGTGGGATATCCCCGGGAGAGACCCAGTACTTC.

The chain uses TRBV6-1 and TRBJ1-2; TRBD1 agrees at 7 bases. Germline CDR1 is MNHNS and CDR2 is SASEGT. The J segment lost 4 bases and the V segment lost 0 bases, leaving 5 bases of the junction unmatched. The CDR3 runs 15 residues. In DNA form, the CDR3 reads TGTGCCAGCAGTGAAGCAACAGGGGAGGTCTATGGCTACACCTTC. Its protein product is CASSEATGEVYGYTF.

The V and J genes are TRBV7-2 and TRBJ2-3, with D perhaps matching TRBD1 (6 bases). Trimming stripped 5 bases from V and 0 bases from J, with 15 bases between. The CDR3 is made up of 16 amino acids. Per germline, CDR1 SGHTA and CDR2 FQGNSA. CDR3 DNA sequence: TGTGCCAGCAGCGGGCAGGGGTATATCAGCACAGATACGCAGTATTTT. Its protein product is CASSGQGYISTDTQYF. Complete variable domain (other parts from reference TRBV7-2 and TRBJ2-3): GAGVSQSPSNKVTEKGKDVELRCDPISGHTALYWYRQSLGQGLEFLIYFQGNSAPDKSGLPSDRFSAERTGGSVSTLTIQRTQQEDSAVYLCASSGQGYISTDTQYFGPGTRLTVL.

The chain combines TRBV18 with TRBJ2-2; 8 positions agree with TRBD1. Germline V CDR1 and CDR2: KGHSH, LQKENI. Germline trimming cut 5 bases from V and 3 bases from J; bases unmatched to any gene: 5. CDR3 length: 15 residues. In nucleotides, the CDR3 is TGTGCCAGCTCAACCCAGGGGGCGGACACCGGGGAGCTGTTTTTT. Amino acids: CASSTQGADTGELFF.

V usage is TRBV6-1 and J usage is TRBJ1-4; D uncertain. V was trimmed by 2 bases and J by 0 bases, leaving 7 bases between them. CDR3 size: 15 residues. CDR1 is MNHNS, CDR2 SASEGT, per germline. CDR3 in amino acids: CASSEPRSTNEKLFF. CDR3 DNA: TGTGCCAGCAGTGAACCCCGTTCAACTAATGAAAAACTGTTTTTT.